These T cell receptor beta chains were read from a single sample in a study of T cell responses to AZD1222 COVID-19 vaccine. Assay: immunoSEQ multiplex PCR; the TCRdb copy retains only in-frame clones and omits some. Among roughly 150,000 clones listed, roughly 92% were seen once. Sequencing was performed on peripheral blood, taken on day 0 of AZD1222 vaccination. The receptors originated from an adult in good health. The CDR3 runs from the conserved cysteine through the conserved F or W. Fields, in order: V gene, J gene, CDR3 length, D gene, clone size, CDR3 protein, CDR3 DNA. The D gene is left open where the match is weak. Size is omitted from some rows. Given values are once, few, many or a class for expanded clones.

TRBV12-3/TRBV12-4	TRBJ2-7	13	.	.	CASSLVSGSLQYF	TGTGCCAGCAGTTTAGTTTCGGGAAGCCTGCAGTACTTC
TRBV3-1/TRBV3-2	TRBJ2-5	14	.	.	CASSRMTAQETQYF	TGTGCCAGCAGCCGCATGACAGCCCAAGAGACCCAGTACTTC
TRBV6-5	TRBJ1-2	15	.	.	CASTPKILANYGYTF	TGTGCCAGCACTCCTAAGATCTTAGCTAACTATGGCTACACCTTC
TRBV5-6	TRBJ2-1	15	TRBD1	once	CASSYRGLAYNEQFF	TGTGCCAGCAGTTACAGGGGGTTGGCCTACAATGAGCAGTTCTTC
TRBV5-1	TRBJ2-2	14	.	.	CASSLAERSGELFF	TGCGCCAGCAGCTTGGCCGAAAGGTCCGGGGAGCTGTTTTTT
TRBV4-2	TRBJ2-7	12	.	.	CASSQGSYEQYF	TGTGCCAGCAGCCAAGGGAGCTACGAGCAGTACTTC
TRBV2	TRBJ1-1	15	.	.	CASTEDIMGATEAFF	TGTGCCAGCACTGAAGATATCATGGGGGCCACTGAAGCTTTCTTT
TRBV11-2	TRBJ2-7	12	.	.	CASSLVVYEQYF	TGTGCCAGCAGCTTAGTGGTATACGAGCAGTACTTC
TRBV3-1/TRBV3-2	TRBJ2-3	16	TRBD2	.	CASSQRTSGITDTQYF	TGTGCCAGCAGCCAACGGACTAGCGGGATCACAGATACGCAGTATTTT
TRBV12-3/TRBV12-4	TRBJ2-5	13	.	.	CASSPYLFETQYF	TGTGCCAGCAGCCCCTACCTCTTCGAGACCCAGTACTTC
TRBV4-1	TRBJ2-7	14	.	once	CASSSDPATYEQYF	TGCGCCAGCAGCTCGGACCCCGCCACCTACGAGCAGTACTTC
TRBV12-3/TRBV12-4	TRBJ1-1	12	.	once	CASSLRGTEAFF	TGTGCCAGCAGTCTGCGCGGCACTGAAGCTTTCTTT
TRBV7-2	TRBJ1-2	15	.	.	CASSLAPPEDYGYTF	TGTGCCAGCAGCTTAGCTCCACCGGAGGACTATGGCTACACCTTC
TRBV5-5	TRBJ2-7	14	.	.	CASSKGEGSYEQYF	TGTGCCAGCAGCAAAGGGGAAGGGAGCTACGAGCAGTACTTC
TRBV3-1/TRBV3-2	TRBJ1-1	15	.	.	CASSQEEGMNTEAFF	TGTGCCAGCAGCCAAGAGGAGGGGATGAACACTGAAGCTTTCTTT
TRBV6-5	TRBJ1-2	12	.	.	CASTRRGYGYTF	TGTGCCAGCACGCGCCGGGGCTATGGCTACACCTTC
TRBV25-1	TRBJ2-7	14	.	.	CASSGAGFSYEQYF	TGTGCCAGCAGTGGGGCGGGATTCTCCTACGAGCAGTACTTC
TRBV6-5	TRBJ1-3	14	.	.	CASSLQVSGNTIYF	TGTGCCAGCAGTCTACAGGTTTCTGGAAACACCATATATTTT
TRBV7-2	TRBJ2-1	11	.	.	CASSLMNEQFF	TGTGCCAGCAGCCTGATGAATGAGCAGTTCTTC
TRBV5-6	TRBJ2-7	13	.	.	CASSFPRGFEQYF	TGTGCCAGCAGCTTCCCGAGGGGGTTCGAGCAGTACTTC
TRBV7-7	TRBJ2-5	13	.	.	CASSLGRGETQYF	TGTGCTAGCAGCTTAGGCAGGGGAGAGACCCAGTACTTC
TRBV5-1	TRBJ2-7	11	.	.	CASSLGYEQYF	TGCGCCAGCAGCTTGGGCTACGAGCAGTACTTC
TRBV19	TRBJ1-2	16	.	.	CASSIAPAGAPNGYTF	TGTGCCAGTAGTATAGCCCCCGCGGGGGCGCCTAATGGCTACACCTTC
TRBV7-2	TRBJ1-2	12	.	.	CASSFTGYGYTF	TGTGCCAGCAGCTTCACAGGGTATGGCTACACCTTC
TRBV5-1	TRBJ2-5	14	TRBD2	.	CASSLPSGEETQYF	TGCGCCAGCAGCTTGCCTAGCGGGGAAGAGACCCAGTACTTC
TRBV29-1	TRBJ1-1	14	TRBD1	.	CSVEGGTGVTEAFF	TGCAGCGTTGAGGGGGGGACAGGGGTCACTGAAGCTTTCTTT
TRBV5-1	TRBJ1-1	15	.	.	CASSLERWESTEAFF	TGCGCCAGCAGCTTAGAAAGGTGGGAGTCCACTGAAGCTTTCTTT
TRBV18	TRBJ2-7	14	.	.	CASSPSGTAYEQYF	TGTGCCAGCTCACCCTCCGGAACCGCCTACGAGCAGTACTTC
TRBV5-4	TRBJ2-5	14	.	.	CASSSDRRGETQYF	TGTGCCAGCAGTTCCGACCGTCGCGGAGAGACCCAGTACTTC
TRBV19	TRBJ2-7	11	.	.	CASRGSYEQYF	TGTGCCAGTAGGGGATCCTACGAGCAGTACTTC
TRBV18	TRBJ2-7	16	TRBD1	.	CASSPSSGTGAYEQYF	TGTGCCAGCTCACCATCCTCCGGGACAGGGGCCTACGAGCAGTACTTC
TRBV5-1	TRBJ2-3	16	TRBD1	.	CASSFTGQGWADTQYF	TGCGCCAGCAGCTTTACGGGACAGGGATGGGCAGATACGCAGTATTTT
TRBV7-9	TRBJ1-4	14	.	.	CASSPGDGVEKLFF	TGTGCCAGCAGCCCAGGGGACGGCGTCGAAAAACTGTTTTTT
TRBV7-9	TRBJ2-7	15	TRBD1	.	CASSETGQRTYEQYF	TGTGCCAGCAGCGAAACGGGACAGCGAACCTACGAGCAGTACTTC
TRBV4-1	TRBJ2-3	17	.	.	CASSQDAGTSSPDTQYF	TGCGCCAGCAGCCAAGATGCAGGGACTTCCTCTCCAGATACGCAGTATTTT
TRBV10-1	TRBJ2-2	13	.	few	CASSDRDTGELFF	TGCGCCAGCAGTGACAGGGACACCGGGGAGCTGTTTTTT
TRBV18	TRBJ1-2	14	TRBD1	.	CASSPTGVGGGYTF	TGTGCCAGCTCACCAACAGGGGTTGGTGGTGGCTACACCTTC
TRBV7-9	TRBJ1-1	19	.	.	CASSLVPSGAPLRGTEAFF	TGTGCCAGCAGCCTTGTGCCGTCGGGGGCGCCTTTGAGGGGCACTGAAGCTTTCTTT
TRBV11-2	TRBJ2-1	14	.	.	CASTTGTLYNEQFF	TGTGCCAGCACCACCGGGACGCTATACAATGAGCAGTTCTTC
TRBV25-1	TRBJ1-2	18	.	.	CASSEYNIQGSSNYGYTF	TGTGCCAGCAGTGAATATAATATACAGGGATCCTCCAACTATGGCTACACCTTC
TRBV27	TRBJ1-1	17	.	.	CASSLSLIRTANTEAFF	TGTGCCAGCAGTTTAAGTCTTATTAGGACAGCGAACACTGAAGCTTTCTTT
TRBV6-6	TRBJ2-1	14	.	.	CASRTRNQGYEQFF	TGTGCCAGCCGAACTAGGAATCAGGGTTATGAGCAGTTCTTC
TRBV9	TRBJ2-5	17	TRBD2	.	CASSVAAGGQNQETQYF	TGTGCCAGCAGCGTAGCGGCGGGAGGGCAGAACCAAGAGACCCAGTACTTC
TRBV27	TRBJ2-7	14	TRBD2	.	CASSRGLAGYEQYF	TGTGCCAGCAGTCGGGGACTAGCGGGTTACGAGCAGTACTTC
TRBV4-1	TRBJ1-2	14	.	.	CASSQLGFYYGYTF	TGCGCCAGCAGCCAACTGGGGTTTTACTATGGCTACACCTTC
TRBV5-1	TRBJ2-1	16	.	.	CASSLGRASSYNEQFF	TGCGCCAGCAGCTTGGGGAGGGCGAGCTCCTACAATGAGCAGTTCTTC
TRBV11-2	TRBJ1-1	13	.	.	CASSLVRFTEAFF	TGTGCCAGCAGCTTAGTCCGGTTTACTGAAGCTTTCTTT
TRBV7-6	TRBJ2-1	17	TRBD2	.	CASSLEVLAVQTNEQFF	TGTGCCAGCAGCTTAGAGGTACTAGCGGTACAGACTAATGAGCAGTTCTTC
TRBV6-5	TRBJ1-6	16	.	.	CASSYSKVRVASPLHF	TGTGCCAGCAGTTACTCGAAGGTGCGGGTAGCGTCACCCCTCCACTTT
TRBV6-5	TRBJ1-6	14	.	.	CASRPGGYNSPLHF	TGTGCCAGCAGACCGGGAGGTTATAATTCACCCCTCCACTTT
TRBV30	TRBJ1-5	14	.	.	CAWSVVLDNQPQHF	TGTGCCTGGAGTGTAGTGTTGGACAATCAGCCCCAGCATTTT
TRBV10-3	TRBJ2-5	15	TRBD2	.	CAISRLAALVETQYF	TGTGCCATATCTAGACTAGCGGCCTTGGTCGAGACCCAGTACTTC
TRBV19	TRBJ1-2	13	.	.	CASSPADISGYTF	TGTGCCAGTAGTCCGGCGGACATCTCGGGCTACACCTTC
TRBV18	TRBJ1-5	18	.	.	CASSPRVVGGRSNQPQHF	TGTGCCAGCTCACCCCGGGTAGTCGGGGGGCGAAGCAATCAGCCCCAGCATTTT
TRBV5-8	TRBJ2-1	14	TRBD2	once	CASSRLAAYNEQFF	TGTGCCAGCAGCCGACTAGCGGCCTACAATGAGCAGTTCTTC
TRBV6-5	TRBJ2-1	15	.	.	CASGISAMPYNEQFF	TGTGCCAGCGGCATCAGCGCGATGCCCTACAATGAGCAGTTCTTC
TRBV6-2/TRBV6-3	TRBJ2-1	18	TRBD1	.	CASSGYYGDRPSYNEQFF	TGTGCCAGCAGCGGCTACTACGGGGACAGGCCCTCCTACAATGAGCAGTTCTTC
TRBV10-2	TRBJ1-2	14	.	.	CASLGRQGFVGYTF	TGCGCCAGCTTAGGGCGGCAGGGGTTCGTAGGCTACACCTTC
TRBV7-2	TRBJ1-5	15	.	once	CASRRTVNSNQPQHF	TGTGCCAGCAGACGAACAGTAAATAGCAATCAGCCCCAGCATTTT